This T cell receptor beta chain appears in the sequencing data of a study of PD-1 blockade in classical Hodgkin lymphoma. Study observations and caveats: Healthy donors reportedly exceeded newly diagnosed patients in baseline TCR diversity. What caused the repertoire differences, perhaps disease activity or prior therapy, remains undefined.

Worth noting for this clone: Its cognate antigen is unknown.

Clones were sequenced by immunoSEQ multiplex PCR, and TCRdb holds only the in-frame ones, with some missing. The sample has about 93,000 clones, around 80% seen once. V trimming: 5 bases; J trimming: 2 bases; junction bases outside the gene matches: 6. This CDR3 contains 16 residues. Per germline, CDR1 SGHTA and CDR2 FQGNSA. Regarding time point: cycle 4 day 1 (C4D1), after 6 weeks of nivolumab. The patients all showed relapse after autologous stem cell transplantation, while their brentuximab vedotin exposure varied. This rearrangement joins TRBV7-2 to TRBJ2-1, with 10 positions matching TRBD2. The sample was peripheral blood mononuclear cells (PBMCs), taken before the fourth cycle of nivolumab. The TCR originated in a human donor with classical Hodgkin lymphoma. The CDR3 bases are TGTGCCAGCAGCCCAGGACTAGCGGCCACCTACAATGAGCAGTTCTTC. Translated: CASSPGLAATYNEQFF.